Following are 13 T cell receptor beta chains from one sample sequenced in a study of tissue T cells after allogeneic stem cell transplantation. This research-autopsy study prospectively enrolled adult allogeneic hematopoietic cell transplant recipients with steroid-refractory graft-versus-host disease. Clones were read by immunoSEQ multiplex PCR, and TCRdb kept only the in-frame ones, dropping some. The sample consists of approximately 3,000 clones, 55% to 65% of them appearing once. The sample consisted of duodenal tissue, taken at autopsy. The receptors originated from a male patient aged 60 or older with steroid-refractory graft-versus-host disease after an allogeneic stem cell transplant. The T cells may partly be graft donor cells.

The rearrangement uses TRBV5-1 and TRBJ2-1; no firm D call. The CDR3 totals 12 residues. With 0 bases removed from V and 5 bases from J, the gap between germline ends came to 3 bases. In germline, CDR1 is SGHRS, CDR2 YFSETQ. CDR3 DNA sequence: TGCGCCAGCAGCTTGGGGAACAATGAGCAGTTCTTC. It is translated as CASSLGNNEQFF.

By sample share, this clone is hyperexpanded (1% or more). The CDR3, as DNA: TGTGCCAGCAGCTTGGATATGGGGGAAAATGAGCAGTTCTTC. Its protein is CASSLDMGENEQFF. This chain joins TRBV5-8 and TRBJ2-1; perhaps D is TRBD1 or TRBD2 (5 bases each). Germline V gene data show CDR1 as SGHTS and CDR2 as YDEGEE. The CDR3 runs 14 residues. V gave up 0 bases and J gave up 7 bases, with 11 bases separating them. Complete variable domain (other parts from reference TRBV5-8 and TRBJ2-1): EAGVTQSPTHLIKTRGQQATLRCSPISGHTSVYWYQQALGLGLQFLLWYDEGEERNRGNFPPRFSGRQFPNYSSELNVNALELEDSALYLCASSLDMGENEQFFGPGTRLTVL.

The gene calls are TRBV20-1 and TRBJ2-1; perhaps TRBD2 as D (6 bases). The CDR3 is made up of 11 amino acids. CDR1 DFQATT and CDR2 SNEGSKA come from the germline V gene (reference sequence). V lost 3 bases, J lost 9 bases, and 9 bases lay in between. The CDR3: CSARTSTEQFF. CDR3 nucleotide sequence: TGCAGTGCTAGGACTAGTACTGAGCAGTTCTTC.

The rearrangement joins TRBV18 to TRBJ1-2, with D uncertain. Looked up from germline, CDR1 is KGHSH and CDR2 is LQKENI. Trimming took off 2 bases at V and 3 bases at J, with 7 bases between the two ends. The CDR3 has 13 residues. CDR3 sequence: CASSPGEDYGYTF. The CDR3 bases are TGTGCCAGCTCACCAGGCGAAGACTATGGCTACACCTTC. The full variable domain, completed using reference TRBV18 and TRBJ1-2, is NAGVMQNPRHLVRRRGQEARLRCSPMKGHSHVYWYRQLPEEGLKFMVYLQKENIIDESGMPKERFSAEFPKEGPSILRIQQVVRGDSAAYFCASSPGEDYGYTFGSGTRLTVV.

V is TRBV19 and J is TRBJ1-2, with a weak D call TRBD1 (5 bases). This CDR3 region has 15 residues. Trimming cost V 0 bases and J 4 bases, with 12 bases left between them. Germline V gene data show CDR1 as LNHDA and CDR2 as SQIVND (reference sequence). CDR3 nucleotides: TGTGCCAGTAGTATAGATCCTAAGGGGACCTATGGCTACACCTTC. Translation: CASSIDPKGTYGYTF.

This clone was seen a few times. CDR3 region: CASSLYEETQYF. CDR3 nucleotide sequence: TGTGCCAGCAGCTTGTACGAAGAGACCCAGTACTTC. This chain uses TRBV7-9 with TRBJ2-5, with no clear D. The V and J ends lost 3 bases and 3 bases respectively, with 5 bases between them. The CDR3 loop spans 12 amino acids. CDR1 and CDR2 from the germline V gene are SEHNR and FQNEAQ (reference sequence). Full variable domain (remainder filled in from reference TRBV7-9 and TRBJ2-5): DTGVSQNPRHKITKRGQNVTFRCDPISEHNRLYWYRQTLGQGPEFLTYFQNEAQLEKSRLLSDRFSAERPKGSFSTLEIQRTEQGDSAMYLCASSLYEETQYFGPGTRLLVL.

CDR3 bases: TGTGCCAGCAGCGTAGGATCTGAGTACGAGCAGTACTTC. This gives the protein CASSVGSEYEQYF. The V gene is TRBV9, the J gene TRBJ2-7, with D uncertain. Germline V lookup: CDR1 SGDLS, CDR2 YYNGEE. The CDR3 consists of 13 residues. V lost 0 bases to trimming and J lost 4 bases, with 8 bases between them.

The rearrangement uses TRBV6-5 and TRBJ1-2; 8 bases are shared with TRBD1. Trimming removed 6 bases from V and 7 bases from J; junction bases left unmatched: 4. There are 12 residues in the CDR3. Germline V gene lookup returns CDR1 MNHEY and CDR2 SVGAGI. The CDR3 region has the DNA TGTGCCAGCAGCTTGGACAGGGCTGGCTACACCTTC. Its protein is CASSLDRAGYTF.

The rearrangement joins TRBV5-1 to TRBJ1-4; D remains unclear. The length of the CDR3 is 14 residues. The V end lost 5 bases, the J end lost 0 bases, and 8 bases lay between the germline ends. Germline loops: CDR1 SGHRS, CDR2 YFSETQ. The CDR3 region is CASRVSSTNEKLFF. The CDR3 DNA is TGCGCCAGCAGAGTGAGCTCAACTAATGAAAAACTGTTTTTT.

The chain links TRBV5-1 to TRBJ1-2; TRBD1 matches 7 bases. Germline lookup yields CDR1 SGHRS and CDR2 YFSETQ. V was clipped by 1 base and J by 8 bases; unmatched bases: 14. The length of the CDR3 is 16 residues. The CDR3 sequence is CASSLSWGRGTHGYTF. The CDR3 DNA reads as TGCGCCAGCAGCTTGAGCTGGGGCAGGGGGACTCACGGCTACACCTTC. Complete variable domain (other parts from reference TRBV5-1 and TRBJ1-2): KAGVTQTPRYLIKTRGQQVTLSCSPISGHRSVSWYQQTPGQGLQFLFEYFSETQRNKGNFPGRFSGRQFSNSRSEMNVSTLELGDSALYLCASSLSWGRGTHGYTFGSGTRLTVV.

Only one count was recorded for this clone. The CDR3 DNA reads TGTGCCAGCAGGAACAGGGGAGGTTCACCCCTCCACTTT. Translated: CASRNRGGSPLHF. The rearrangement uses TRBV27 and TRBJ1-6; TRBD1 aligns across 7 bases. The J segment lost 9 bases and the V segment lost 6 bases, leaving 5 bases of the junction unmatched. The germline gives CDR1 MNHEY, CDR2 SMNVEV (reference sequence). The length of the CDR3 is 13 residues.

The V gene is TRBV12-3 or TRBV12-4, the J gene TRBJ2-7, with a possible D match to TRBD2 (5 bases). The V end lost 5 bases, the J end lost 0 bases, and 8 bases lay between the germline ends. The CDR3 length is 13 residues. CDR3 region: CASSRGNSYEQYF. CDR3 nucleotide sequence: TGTGCCAGCAGTCGAGGGAACTCCTACGAGCAGTACTTC.

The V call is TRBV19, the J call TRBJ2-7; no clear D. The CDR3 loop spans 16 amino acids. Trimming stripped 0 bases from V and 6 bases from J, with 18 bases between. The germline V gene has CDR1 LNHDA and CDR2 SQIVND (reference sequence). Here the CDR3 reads CASSIDRGEWRCEQYF. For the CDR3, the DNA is TGTGCCAGTAGTATAGATAGAGGAGAATGGAGATGCGAGCAGTACTTC.